This TCR beta chain was captured by sequencing in a study of beta chain features in type 1 diabetes. Study observations and caveats: All four CD4+ subsets of Type 1 diabetes patients contained TCRB CDR3s that were moderately but significantly shorter.

Comments on this clone: Its antigen is undetermined.

As every portion of the isolated RNA was reverse transcribed, the sequencing read expressed TCRB transcripts. Clones were read by immunoSEQ multiplex PCR, and TCRdb kept only the in-frame ones, dropping some. In the table there are 200,000 to 250,000 clones, roughly 13% of which are singletons. Germline loops: CDR1 LNHDA, CDR2 SQIVND (reference sequence). Trimming shortened V by 6 bases and J by 5 bases, and 8 bases separated the two germline ends. The CDR3 is 13 amino acids. The J gene is TRBJ2-6, the V gene TRBV19; D gene ambiguous. This TCR came from a man in his thirties or forties with type 1 diabetes. The sequencing sample was made of naive CD4+ T cells from blood. CDR3 region: CASSLGRANVLTF. The CDR3 DNA follows: TGTGCCAGTAGCCTAGGTAGGGCCAACGTCCTGACTTTC.